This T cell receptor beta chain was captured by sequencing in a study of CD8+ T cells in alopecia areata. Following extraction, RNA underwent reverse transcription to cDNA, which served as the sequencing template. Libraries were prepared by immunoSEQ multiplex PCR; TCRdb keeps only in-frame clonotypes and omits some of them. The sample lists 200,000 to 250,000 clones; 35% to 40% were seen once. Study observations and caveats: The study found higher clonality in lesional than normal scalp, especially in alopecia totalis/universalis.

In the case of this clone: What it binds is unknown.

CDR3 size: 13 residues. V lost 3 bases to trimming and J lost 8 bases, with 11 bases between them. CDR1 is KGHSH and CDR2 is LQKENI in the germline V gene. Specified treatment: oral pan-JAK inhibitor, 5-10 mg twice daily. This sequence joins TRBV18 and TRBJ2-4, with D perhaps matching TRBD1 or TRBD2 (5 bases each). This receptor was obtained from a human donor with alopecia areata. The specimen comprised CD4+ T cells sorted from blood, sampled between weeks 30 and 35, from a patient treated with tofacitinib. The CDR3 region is CASSPGRGDIQYF. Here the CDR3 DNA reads TGTGCCAGCTCACCGGGACGAGGGGACATTCAGTACTTC.